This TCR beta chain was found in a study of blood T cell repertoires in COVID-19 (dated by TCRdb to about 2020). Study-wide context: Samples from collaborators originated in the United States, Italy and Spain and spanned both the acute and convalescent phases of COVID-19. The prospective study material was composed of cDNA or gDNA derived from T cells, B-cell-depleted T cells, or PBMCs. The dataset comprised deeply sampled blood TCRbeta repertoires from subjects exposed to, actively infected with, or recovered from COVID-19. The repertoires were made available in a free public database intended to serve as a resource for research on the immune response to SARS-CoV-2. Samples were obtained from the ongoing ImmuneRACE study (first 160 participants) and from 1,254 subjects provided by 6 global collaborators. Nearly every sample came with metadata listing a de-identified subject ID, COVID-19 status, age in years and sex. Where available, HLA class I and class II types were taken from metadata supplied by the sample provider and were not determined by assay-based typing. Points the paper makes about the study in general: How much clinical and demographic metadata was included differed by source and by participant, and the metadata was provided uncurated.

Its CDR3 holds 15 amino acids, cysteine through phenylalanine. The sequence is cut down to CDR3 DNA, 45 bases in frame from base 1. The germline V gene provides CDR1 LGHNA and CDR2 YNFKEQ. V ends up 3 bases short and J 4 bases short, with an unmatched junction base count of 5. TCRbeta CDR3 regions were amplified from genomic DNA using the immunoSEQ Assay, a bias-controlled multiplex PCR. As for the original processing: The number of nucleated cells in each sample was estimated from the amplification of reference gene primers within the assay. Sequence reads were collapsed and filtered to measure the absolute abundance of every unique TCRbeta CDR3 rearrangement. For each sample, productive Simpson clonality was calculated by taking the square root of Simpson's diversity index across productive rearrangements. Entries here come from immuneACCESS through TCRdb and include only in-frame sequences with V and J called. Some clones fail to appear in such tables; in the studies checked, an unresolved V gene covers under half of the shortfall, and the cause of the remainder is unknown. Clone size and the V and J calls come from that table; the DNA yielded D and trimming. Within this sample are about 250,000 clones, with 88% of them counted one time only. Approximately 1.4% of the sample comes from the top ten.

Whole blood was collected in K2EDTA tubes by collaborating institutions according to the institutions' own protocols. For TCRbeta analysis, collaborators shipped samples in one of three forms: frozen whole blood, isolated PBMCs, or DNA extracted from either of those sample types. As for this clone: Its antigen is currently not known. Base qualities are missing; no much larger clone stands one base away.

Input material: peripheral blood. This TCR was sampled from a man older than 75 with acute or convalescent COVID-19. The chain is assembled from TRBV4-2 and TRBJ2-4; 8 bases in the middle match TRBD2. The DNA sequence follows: TGTGCCAGCAGCCAGCTTACTAGCGGTAAAAACATTCAGTACTTC. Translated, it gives CASSQLTSGKNIQYF.